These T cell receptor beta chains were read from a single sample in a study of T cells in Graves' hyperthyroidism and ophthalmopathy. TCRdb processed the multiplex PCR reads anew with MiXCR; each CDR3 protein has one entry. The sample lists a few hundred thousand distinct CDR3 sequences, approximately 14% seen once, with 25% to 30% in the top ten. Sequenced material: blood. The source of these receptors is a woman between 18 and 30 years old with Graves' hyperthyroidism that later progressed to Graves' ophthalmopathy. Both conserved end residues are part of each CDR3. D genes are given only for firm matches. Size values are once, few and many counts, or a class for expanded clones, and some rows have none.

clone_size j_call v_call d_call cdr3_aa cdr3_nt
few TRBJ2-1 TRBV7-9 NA CASSLSGGRNEQFF TGTGCCAGCAGCTTATCCGGGGGACGCAATGAGCAGTTCTTC
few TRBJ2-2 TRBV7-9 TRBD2 CASSSGRGLAGITGELFF TGTGCCAGCAGCTCGGGTCGCGGACTAGCGGGGATCACCGGGGAGCTGTTTTTT
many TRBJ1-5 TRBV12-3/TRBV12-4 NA CASSLGGEQPQHF TGTGCCAGCAGTTTAGGGGGGGAGCAGCCCCAGCATTTT
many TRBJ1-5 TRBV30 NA CAWGWGGRQPQHF TGTGCCTGGGGTTGGGGGGGGCGGCAGCCCCAGCATTTT
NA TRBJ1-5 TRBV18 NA CASSPSGTFNQPQHF TGTGCCAGCTCACCCTCCGGGACCTTTAATCAGCCCCAGCATTTT
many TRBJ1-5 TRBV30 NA CAWSEVSNQPQHF TGTGCCTGGAGTGAGGTTAGCAATCAGCCCCAGCATTTT
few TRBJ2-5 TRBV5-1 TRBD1 CASSSGQRGETQYF TGCGCCAGCAGCTCGGGACAGCGAGGGGAGACCCAGTACTTC
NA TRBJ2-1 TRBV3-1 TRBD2 CASSQVEGLGGSYNEQFF TGTGCCAGCAGCCAAGTAGAGGGACTAGGGGGCTCCTACAATGAGCAGTTCTTC
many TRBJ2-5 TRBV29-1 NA CSVGKTGKETQYF TGCAGCGTTGGAAAAACAGGGAAAGAGACCCAGTACTTC
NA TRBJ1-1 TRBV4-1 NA CASSQFRNTEAFF TGCGCCAGCAGCCAATTTCGAAACACTGAAGCTTTCTTT
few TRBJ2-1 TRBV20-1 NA CSARVNEQFF TGCAGTGCTAGAGTCAATGAGCAGTTCTTC
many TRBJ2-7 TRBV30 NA CAWSVGAGEQYF TGTGCCTGGAGTGTCGGGGCGGGAGAGCAGTACTTC
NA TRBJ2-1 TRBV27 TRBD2 CASMRAGVDEQFF TGTGCCAGCATGCGGGCGGGAGTGGATGAGCAGTTCTTC
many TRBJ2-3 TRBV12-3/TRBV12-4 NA CASSLFLDRSTDTQYF TGTGCCAGCAGTTTATTCCTCGACAGGAGCACAGATACGCAGTATTTT
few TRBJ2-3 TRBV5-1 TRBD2 CASSPGPRGGRFITDTQYF TGCGCCAGCTCCCCGGGCCCGAGGGGCGGGAGGTTTATCACAGATACGCAGTATTTT
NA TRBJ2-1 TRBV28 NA CASSFPKQRRSSYNEQFF TGTGCCAGCAGTTTCCCCAAACAGAGGAGGAGCTCCTACAATGAGCAGTTCTTC
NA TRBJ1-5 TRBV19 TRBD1 CASSPYRGQGDQPQHF TGTGCCAGTAGTCCATACCGGGGACAGGGTGATCAGCCCCAGCATTTT
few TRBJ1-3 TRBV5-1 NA CASSLGPGSGNTIYF TGCGCCAGCAGCTTGGGGCCCGGGTCTGGAAACACCATATATTTT
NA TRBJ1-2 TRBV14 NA CASSPGRYYGYTF TGTGCCAGCAGCCCCGGACGGTACTATGGCTACACCTTC
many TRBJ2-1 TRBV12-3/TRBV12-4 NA CASRPSDRQGNEQFF TGTGCCAGCAGACCATCGGACCGCCAGGGGAATGAGCAGTTCTTC
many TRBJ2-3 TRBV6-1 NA CASSEVRFSTDTQYF TGTGCCAGCAGTGAAGTTCGGTTTTCCACAGATACGCAGTATTTT
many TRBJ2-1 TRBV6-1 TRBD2 CASRKDGRAVSYNEQFF TGTGCCAGCAGGAAGGACGGGAGGGCCGTGTCCTACAATGAGCAGTTCTTC
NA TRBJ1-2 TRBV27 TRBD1 CASSSKGQGISHPGYTF TGTGCCAGCAGTTCCAAGGGACAGGGTATATCCCATCCTGGCTACACCTTC
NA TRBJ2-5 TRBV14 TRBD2 CASSPMTSGETQYF TGTGCCAGCAGCCCAATGACTAGCGGAGAGACCCAGTACTTC
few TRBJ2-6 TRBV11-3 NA CASSFQTAEIGVAAGANVLTF TGTGCCAGCAGCTTCCAGACGGCGGAGATTGGGGTAGCAGCTGGGGCCAACGTCCTGACTTTC
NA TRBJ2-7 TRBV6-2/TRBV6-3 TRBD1 CASSYVDRTSYEQYF TGTGCCAGCAGTTACGTGGACAGGACCTCCTACGAGCAGTACTTC